The source of this TCR beta chain is a study of blood T cell repertoires in COVID-19. Study-wide context: Acute-phase and convalescent COVID-19 samples originated in the United States, Italy and Spain. From T cells, B-cell-depleted T cells, or PBMCs came the material, which was cDNA or gDNA.

This clone has just a few counts. Measured with immunoSEQ multiplex PCR; TCRdb has only the in-frame clones, and not every one. The sample yields 73,000 or so clones, about 91% seen once. This CDR3 is built from 14 residues. The ends lost 5 bases at V and 4 bases at J; junction bases unmatched: 4. Germline values: CDR1 MDHEN, CDR2 SYDVKM. This sequence joins TRBV28 and TRBJ2-2, with 7 bases aligning to TRBD1. This sequence originates from a human donor with active COVID-19. The donor label of this sample is uncertain. Material for sequencing was peripheral blood. The CDR3 bases are TGTGCCAGCAGTCCCGGGACAGCCACCGGGGAGCTGTTTTTT. It is translated as CASSPGTATGELFF.